The clone carrying this T cell receptor beta chain was recorded only once. This table comes from immunoSEQ multiplex PCR, and its TCRdb copy is limited to in-frame clones, with some not included. Of 70,000 or so clones listed, approximately 92% are singletons. The data are from a study of T cell changes during pregnancy in multiple sclerosis. V was trimmed by 1 base and J by 7 bases, leaving 10 bases between them. The germline V gene has CDR1 MGHRA and CDR2 YSYEKL. This CDR3 spans 13 amino acids. The source was peripheral blood, collected in the third trimester of pregnancy. The chain links TRBV4-1 to TRBJ1-2; no firm D call. This receptor was identified in a female donor in good health, enrolled as a control in a pregnancy study. The chain's CDR3 is CASSQGQDFGYTF. CDR3 DNA: TGCGCCAGCAGCCAAGGTCAGGATTTTGGCTACACCTTC.